One and the same sample provided the 6 T cell receptor beta chains below, sequenced in a study of blood T cell repertoires in COVID-19. Method: immunoSEQ multiplex PCR; TCRdb's copy keeps in-frame clones and lacks some. The sample shows fewer than 120,000 clones, 88% of them seen only once. Material: peripheral blood. These TCRs come from a woman aged 45-65 years with acute or convalescent COVID-19.

V gene TRBV5-1 combines with J gene TRBJ2-7; a weak D match, TRBD2 (5 bases). Germline CDR1 reads SGHRS; CDR2 reads YFSETQ. This CDR3 spans 17 amino acids. V lost 0 bases and J 5 bases, leaving 21 bases between the germline ends. The CDR3 DNA reads TGCGCCAGCAGCTTGGGTGCTAGTATCCGGGAACAAGACGAGCAGTACTTC. It translates to CASSLGASIREQDEQYF.

V is TRBV6-5 and J is TRBJ1-2; TRBD1 matches at 8 bases. The CDR3 is 14 residues long. Looked up from germline, CDR1 is MNHEY and CDR2 is SVGAGI. With V trimmed by 4 bases and J by 5 bases, 6 bases remained unmatched. This CDR3 is CASSSSTGGYGYTF. The CDR3 DNA is TGTGCCAGCAGTTCAAGCACAGGGGGTTATGGCTACACCTTC.

The V and J genes are TRBV24-1 and TRBJ1-2; the D gene is possibly TRBD1 (5 bases). The V gene's germline CDR1 is KGHDR and CDR2 SFDVKD. The CDR3 runs to 15 residues. V lost 3 bases and J lost 4, with 14 bases in between. Written as DNA, the CDR3 is TGTGCCACCAGTGATGATACCGGGACTGGCTATGGCTACACCTTC. Protein: CATSDDTGTGYGYTF.

This clone was detected only once. This chain joins TRBV6-5 and TRBJ2-3; 8 bases fit TRBD2. Trimming removed 5 bases from V and 14 bases from J; junction bases left unmatched: 18. From germline, CDR1 is MNHEY and CDR2 SVGAGI. The CDR3 is 15 amino acids. This CDR3 is CASSRGGSGSSEGYF. The DNA for the CDR3 is TGTGCCAGCAGTCGGGGGGGTAGCGGATCCTCGGAGGGGTATTTT.

This chain joins TRBV24-1 and TRBJ2-1, with TRBD2 matching 14 bases. The V and J ends lost 4 bases and 5 bases, in that order; junction bases with no gene match: 12. Germline V gives CDR1 KGHDR, CDR2 SFDVKD. The CDR3 has 19 residues. CDR3 sequence reads: CATSDPNRLAGGPNNEQFF. The CDR3 DNA follows: TGTGCCACCAGTGACCCCAACCGACTAGCGGGAGGGCCGAACAATGAGCAGTTCTTC.

The rearrangement uses TRBV28 and TRBJ2-7; D might be TRBD1 (7 bases). The CDR3 is made up of 14 amino acids. V was shortened by 5 bases and J by 5 bases, with 16 bases between the two germline ends. The V gene's germline CDR1 is MDHEN and CDR2 SYDVKM. CDR3 DNA: TGTGCCAGCAGTGGGGGGACAGCTGCTGACGAGCAGTACTTC. Translation gives CASSGGTAADEQYF.